This record concerns one T cell receptor beta chain sequence. This clonotype was seen more than once but under ten times. No antigen is known for it. Per-base qualities were not stored, and no clone one base away is much larger. The library was built by means of 5' RACE. Reads for this sample came from an Illumina HiSeq 2000. A universal primer binding site was added through template switching, and the final cDNA carried a unique molecular identifier so that TCR cDNA molecules could be counted accurately. Specific primers in the conserved constant-segment region were used to synthesize first-strand cDNA for the TCR alpha and beta chains. Each cDNA library was double barcoded, with a SMART-Mk sample barcode plus Illumina barcodes, to control for contamination. TruSeq adapter sequences along with Illumina sample barcodes were introduced in two successive PCR steps. The TCR alpha and beta cDNA libraries were sequenced on the Illumina HiSeq platform using custom primers. In the original analysis: MiGEC processed the raw reads to extract unique molecular identifiers, while MiXCR was used to determine the CDR3 positions. Recombination models were inferred per individual with the repgenHMM and IGoR tools using an EM algorithm. The tcR package in R was used for shared clonotype analysis, with sharing normalized by the product of cloneset sizes. Out-of-frame nonproductive sequences were analyzed to study raw recombination free of thymic and clonal selection effects. Using fastp trimming at Q25 and MiXCR clonotype assembly, TCRdb reanalyzed the public sequencing data and kept in-frame beta chains. Duplicate CDR3 protein sequences are folded into a single record with the most common DNA and genes. Clone size and V and J calls follow TCRdb, not the original study. This sample is represented by roughly 630,000 distinct CDR3 sequences; about 7.1% of them were singletons. The ten largest clonotypes hold around 1.6% of the sample.

The sample comes from a study of identical twins (dated by TCRdb to the mid-2010s). Study-level background: The study deep-sequenced TCR alpha and beta repertoires from monozygotic twins, unrelated adults of various ages and cord blood to test whether fetal clonotypes persist. To rule out contamination, replicate twin experiments were performed at different times with different library preparation protocols. Points the paper makes about the study in general: Conclusions relied on cross-sectional statistical analysis, since the same donors could not be followed over many years. Abundant cord blood beta clonotypes carried fewer insertions; young adult naive repertoires showed a weaker similar trend, while memory repertoires showed none. In beta out-of-frame sequences, excess twin sharing was weaker, because having fewer shared sequences lowered the signal-to-noise ratio. In monozygotic twins, out-of-frame TCR alpha sharing was systematically underestimated by recombination models, although the models agreed with sharing between unrelated individuals. Out-of-frame TCR alpha sequences shared between twins showed an excess of low generation-probability sequences compared with coincidental sharing between unrelated individuals. Invariant T cells such as MAIT and iNKT could partly confound zero-insertion analyses, although diverse VJ usage argued against such confounding for most clonotypes.

Looking up the germline V gene yields CDR1 SNHLY and CDR2 FYNNEI. Including the terminal cysteine and phenylalanine, the CDR3 comprises 15 residues. Kept here is only the CDR3 DNA, which spans 45 bases and is read in frame from base 1. The germline V end is reduced by 4 bases and the J end by 2 bases; junction bases left unmatched: 7. Every donor in the study was a healthy Caucasian. The twin cohort consisted of three pairs of female monozygotic twins, all aged about 18 to 29 years. Peripheral blood mononuclear cells were used as the source from which RNA for TCR libraries was isolated. These records were also assigned to another study, of yellow fever vaccine responses in identical twins. The second investigation adds: According to the authors, the vaccine-induced T cell response in identical twins seemed to be partly convergent and partly specific to each individual. The study precisely tracked vaccine-responding T cell clones in identical twins.

The TCR originated in a woman aged 18 to 35 in good health. The rearranged chain carries TRBV2 and TRBJ2-5; 7 of the junction bases match TRBD2. The sample consisted of PBMCs. In nucleotides, the sequence is TGTGCCAGCAGTGCAAACCGGGGGGTACAAGAGACCCAGTACTTC. It specifies CASSANRGVQETQYF.